Detailed here is one TCR beta chain. Antigen unknown. The CDR3 consists of 13 residues. In germline, CDR1 is SQVTM, CDR2 ANQGSEA. Trimming removed 0 bases from V and 4 bases from J; junction bases left unmatched: 2. The record originates from a study of cytomegalovirus exposure and HLA in healthy donors. Study findings and constraints: TCR beta V- and J-gene trimming was later associated with a missense DCLRE1C variant. Prior analysis indicated that the majority of TCR beta V segments exhibited productivity approximately 87% or approximately 30% of the time. Later, an analysis showed that TCR beta chains associated with HLA were more clonally expanded than others that were equally common. According to a later analysis, donors in an Asian-associated ancestry cluster reportedly had fewer N-insertions than the roughly 670-donor mean.

PCR employed 60 Vbeta and 13 Jbeta primers. Clones were read by immunoSEQ multiplex PCR, and TCRdb kept only the in-frame ones, dropping some. The profile shows 200,000 to 250,000 clones, around 83% of them singletons. The V call is TRBV29-1, the J call TRBJ1-2, with 7 bases that match TRBD1. Sequencing was performed on PBMCs. This clonotype was sampled from a girl between 5 and 17 years old in good health and CMV-seronegative. CDR3 in amino acids: CSVEEGDSYGYTF. CDR3 in DNA: TGCAGCGTTGAAGAAGGGGACAGCTATGGCTACACCTTC.